This T cell receptor beta chain was sequenced for a study of control samples from healthy donors and cancer patients. This clone has only one observation. Sequencing was performed with immunoSEQ multiplex PCR; in TCRdb, only in-frame clones are kept and a portion is missing. The table has about 3,000 clones, approximately 80% seen once; the top ten hold 25% to 35%. V was shortened by 3 bases and J by 8 bases, with 13 bases between the two germline ends. Germline V gene sequence: CDR1 SNHLY, CDR2 FYNNEI. This CDR3 spans 13 amino acids. The sequencing input was formalin-fixed, paraffin-embedded tissue. This chain links TRBV2 with TRBJ1-2; D unclear. This TCR was sampled from a male donor with melanoma. This chain's CDR3 is CASSDTVWSGYTF. CDR3 sequence (DNA): TGTGCCAGCAGTGATACAGTTTGGTCCGGCTACACCTTC.